Below are 22 T cell receptor beta chains sequenced from a single sample in a study of a mutant IDH1 vaccine in newly diagnosed glioma. As to time point: week 35, safety follow-up. All doses held 300 ug of mutant IDH1 20-mer peptide, with topical imiquimod. Antigen specificity for these receptors is unknown. Sequenced by immunoSEQ multiplex PCR; TCRdb stores in-frame clones only, minus some. The sample carries around 60,000 clones, around 84% recorded once. Sequenced material: PBMCs, taken from a glioma patient whose treatment included an IDH1 peptide vaccine. The receptors were sampled from a man aged 30 to 45 with glioma.

The chain recombines TRBV7-2 with TRBJ1-3; D unclear. This CDR3 contains 17 residues. Trimming removed 1 base from V and 5 bases from J, with 18 bases in between. Germline V lookup: CDR1 SGHTA, CDR2 FQGNSA. CDR3 residues: CASSLEGVVGTRNTIYF. In DNA form, the CDR3 reads TGTGCCAGCAGCTTAGAAGGAGTAGTAGGAACCCGAAACACCATATATTTT.

About this clone itself: A read error may produce the germline difference seen at one junction end. The chain employs TRBV6-5 and TRBJ2-7; D might be TRBD2 (5 bases). CDR1 MNHEY and CDR2 SVGAGI come from the germline V gene. This CDR3 spans 16 amino acids. The CDR3 DNA sequence: TGTGCCAGCAGTTACTCGGGAGTTAGTCTGGGCTACGGGCAGTACTTC. Translated, it gives CASSYSGVSLGYGQYF.

The rearrangement links TRBV15 to TRBJ1-6; D gene unclear. V lost 0 bases to trimming and J lost 3 bases, with 18 bases between them. The CDR3 contains 19 residues. From germline, CDR1 is LNHNV and CDR2 YYDKDF (reference sequence). CDR3 loop: CATSRETSGSDFYNSPLHF. The CDR3 bases are TGTGCCACCAGCAGAGAAACCTCGGGCAGTGATTTCTATAATTCACCCCTCCACTTT.

V usage is TRBV29-1 and J usage is TRBJ1-1; TRBD1 matches 8 bases. CDR1 is SQVTM and CDR2 is ANQGSEA in the germline V gene. The length of the CDR3 is 13 residues. Trimming at V came to 6 bases and at J to 6 bases, leaving 9 bases not matched to a gene. The DNA for the CDR3 is TGCAGCGTACCCAAGGACAGGGAGGCTGAAGCTTTCTTT. Protein sequence: CSVPKDREAEAFF.

This chain links TRBV9 with TRBJ1-2; the D is unclear. CDR1 and CDR2 from the germline V gene are SGDLS and YYNGEE. V lost 0 bases to trimming and J lost 8 bases, with 11 bases between them. The CDR3 length is 13 residues. DNA for the CDR3: TGTGCCAGCAGCGTAGAGCAGGACGGCGGCTACACCTTC. It yields the protein CASSVEQDGGYTF.

This sequence joins TRBV19 and TRBJ2-1; TRBD2 matches at 15 bases. CDR1 LNHDA and CDR2 SQIVND come from the germline V gene (reference sequence). The CDR3 consists of 18 residues. Germline trimming cut 5 bases from V and 3 bases from J; bases unmatched to any gene: 8. CDR3 loop: CASSPGTSGGTGYNEQFF. Here the CDR3 DNA reads TGTGCCAGTAGTCCCGGGACTAGCGGGGGGACTGGCTACAATGAGCAGTTCTTC.

The V call is TRBV2, the J call TRBJ1-1; D is ambiguous. Germline lookup yields CDR1 SNHLY and CDR2 FYNNEI. V shed 0 bases and J shed 5 bases, with 7 bases lying between them. The CDR3 length is 13 residues. CDR3 sequence (DNA): TGTGCCAGCAGTGAAGCGGGGTGGACTGAAGCTTTCTTT. The encoded protein is CASSEAGWTEAFF.

V is TRBV10-3 and J is TRBJ1-2; 8 bases fit TRBD1. The germline CDR1 and CDR2 sequences are ENHRY and SYGVKD. CDR3 length: 15 amino acids. The V gene end was trimmed by 6 bases and the J gene end by 2 bases; junction bases not matched to a gene: 8. The CDR3 DNA reads as TGTGCCATCAGGAAGACAGGGGAAGGGAACTATGGCTACACCTTC. It translates to CAIRKTGEGNYGYTF.

This chain uses TRBV11-2 with TRBJ2-4; tentatively, D is TRBD2 (5 bases). Germline V gives CDR1 SGHAT, CDR2 FQNNGV. V was shortened by 5 bases and J by 0 bases, with 20 bases between the two germline ends. The CDR3 sequence is 18 residues long. As DNA, the CDR3 is TGTGCCAGCAGCCCCCTTCGCGTCGTAGGACTAGCCAAAAACATTCAGTACTTC. Translated: CASSPLRVVGLAKNIQYF. Together with reference TRBV11-2 and TRBJ2-4, the CDR3 gives the full variable domain: EAGVAQSPRYKIIEKRQSVAFWCNPISGHATLYWYQQILGQGPKLLIQFQNNGVVDDSQLPKDRFSAERLKGVDSTLKIQPAKLEDSAVYLCASSPLRVVGLAKNIQYFGAGTRLSVL.

The gene calls are TRBV5-1 and TRBJ2-3; 11 bases are shared with TRBD2. This CDR3 has 17 residues. V gave up 3 bases and J gave up 3 bases; unmatched junction bases: 9. The germline V gene has CDR1 SGHRS and CDR2 YFSETQ. The CDR3 loop is CASSSGTSGPWTDTQYF. CDR3 in DNA: TGCGCCAGCAGCTCCGGGACTAGCGGACCCTGGACAGATACGCAGTATTTT. The full variable domain, its missing parts supplied by reference TRBV5-1 and TRBJ2-3, is KAGVTQTPRYLIKTRGQQVTLSCSPISGHRSVSWYQQTPGQGLQFLFEYFSETQRNKGNFPGRFSGRQFSNSRSEMNVSTLELGDSALYLCASSSGTSGPWTDTQYFGPGTRLTVL.

This chain links TRBV7-2 with TRBJ1-3, with D uncertain. The ends were cut back, 6 bases at V and 1 base at J, with 7 bases in the middle. The CDR3 runs 13 residues. The germline V gene encodes CDR1 SGHTA and CDR2 FQGNSA. DNA of the CDR3: TGTGCCAGCAGTACAACTTCTGGAAACACCATATATTTT. This codes for CASSTTSGNTIYF.

The V gene is TRBV4-1, the J gene TRBJ1-2; D gene unclear. The germline V gene encodes CDR1 MGHRA and CDR2 YSYEKL. Trimming removed 1 base from V and 3 bases from J, with 9 bases in between. The CDR3 totals 14 residues. This chain's CDR3 is CASSQVLGDYGYTF. In DNA, the CDR3 is TGCGCCAGCAGCCAAGTATTAGGTGACTATGGCTACACCTTC.

This clone has only a few counts. Sequence at one end of the junction differs from germline and may be a read error. V usage is TRBV11-2 and J usage is TRBJ1-1, with unresolved D. The germline gives CDR1 SGHAT, CDR2 FQNNGV. This CDR3 has 13 residues. The CDR3 here is CASSLDISSEAFF. CDR3 sequence (DNA): TGTGCCAGCAGCCTAGACATTTCCTCTGAAGCTTTCTTT. Together with reference TRBV11-2 and TRBJ1-1, the CDR3 gives the full variable domain: EAGVAQSPRYKIIEKRQSVAFWCNPISGHATLYWYQQILGQGPKLLIQFQNNGVVDDSQLPKDRFSAERLKGVDSTLKIQPAKLEDSAVYLCASSLDISSEAFFGQGTRLTVV.

The chain couples TRBV2 to TRBJ1-2; no firm D call. The CDR3 is made up of 14 amino acids. The V end was cut by 0 bases, the J end by 4 bases, with 9 bases between. CDR1 is SNHLY, CDR2 FYNNEI, per germline. The CDR3 DNA reads TGTGCCAGCAGTGAAGCGCAACAGAGCTATGGCTACACCTTC. Its translation is CASSEAQQSYGYTF.

V and J are TRBV15 and TRBJ2-7, with D possibly TRBD1 on 6 matching bases. The CDR3 is 13 residues long. Germline CDR1 and CDR2: LNHNV and YYDKDF (reference sequence). V was trimmed by 5 bases and J by 0 bases, leaving 8 bases between them. The CDR3 protein is CATSGDNSYEQYF. CDR3 DNA: TGTGCCACCAGCGGGGACAACTCCTACGAGCAGTACTTC.

The sample holds one count of this clone. This chain links TRBV29-1 with TRBJ2-1, with a possible D match to TRBD1 (5 bases). Trimming removed 8 bases at V and 6 bases at J, with 14 bases between. Germline V gives CDR1 SQVTM, CDR2 ANQGSEA. The CDR3 loop spans 12 amino acids. CDR3 sequence: CSFRVLLNEQFF. In nucleotides, the CDR3 is TGCAGCTTCAGGGTTCTCCTCAATGAGCAGTTCTTC.

The gene calls are TRBV18 and TRBJ2-2; unclear D gene. The germline V gene has CDR1 KGHSH and CDR2 LQKENI. The V and J ends lost 3 bases and 3 bases respectively, with 5 bases between them. The CDR3 loop spans 13 amino acids. CDR3 sequence (DNA): TGTGCCAGCTCACCCTTAGACACCGGGGAGCTGTTTTTT. This encodes CASSPLDTGELFF.

The gene calls are TRBV6-6 and TRBJ1-2; D remains unclear. CDR1 is MNHNY, CDR2 SVGAGI, per germline (reference sequence). V was shortened by 6 bases and J by 8 bases, with 16 bases between the two germline ends. CDR3 size: 13 residues. DNA for the CDR3: TGTGCCAGCAGGATCAGGCCTAGAAAAGGCTACACCTTC. Its protein product is CASRIRPRKGYTF.

The rearrangement links TRBV6-5 to TRBJ2-7; tentatively, D is TRBD1 (6 bases). Deletions cut 6 bases from V and 3 bases from J, with 15 bases between. From germline, CDR1 is MNHEY and CDR2 SVGAGI. The CDR3 consists of 14 residues. CDR3 amino acids: CASRSTGSVYEQYF. Written as DNA, the CDR3 is TGTGCCAGCAGATCGACAGGTAGCGTCTACGAGCAGTACTTC.

In nucleotides, the CDR3 is TGTGCCAGCAGCAAACACAAGGGCATCAATCAGCCCCAGCATTTT. As protein: CASSKHKGINQPQHF. V and J are TRBV5-8 and TRBJ1-5; D ambiguous. The V and J ends lost 4 bases and 3 bases respectively, with 14 bases between them. The germline V gene encodes CDR1 SGHTS and CDR2 YDEGEE. This CDR3 is built from 15 residues.

V is TRBV18 and J is TRBJ1-2; D is possibly TRBD1 (5 bases). The CDR3 extends over 14 amino acids. V lost 5 bases and J lost 6, with 16 bases in between. Germline CDR1 and CDR2: KGHSH and LQKENI. The CDR3 spells CASSNSQGRDGYTF. The CDR3 DNA sequence: TGTGCCAGCTCAAACAGCCAGGGTAGAGATGGCTACACCTTC.

This chain joins TRBV19 and TRBJ2-7; 12 bases line up with TRBD2. CDR1 LNHDA and CDR2 SQIVND come from the germline V gene (reference sequence). CDR3 length: 14 residues. The CDR3 nucleotides are TGTGCGACGCAGCGACTAGCGGGGGCCTACGAGCAGTACTTC. Its protein product is CATQRLAGAYEQYF.